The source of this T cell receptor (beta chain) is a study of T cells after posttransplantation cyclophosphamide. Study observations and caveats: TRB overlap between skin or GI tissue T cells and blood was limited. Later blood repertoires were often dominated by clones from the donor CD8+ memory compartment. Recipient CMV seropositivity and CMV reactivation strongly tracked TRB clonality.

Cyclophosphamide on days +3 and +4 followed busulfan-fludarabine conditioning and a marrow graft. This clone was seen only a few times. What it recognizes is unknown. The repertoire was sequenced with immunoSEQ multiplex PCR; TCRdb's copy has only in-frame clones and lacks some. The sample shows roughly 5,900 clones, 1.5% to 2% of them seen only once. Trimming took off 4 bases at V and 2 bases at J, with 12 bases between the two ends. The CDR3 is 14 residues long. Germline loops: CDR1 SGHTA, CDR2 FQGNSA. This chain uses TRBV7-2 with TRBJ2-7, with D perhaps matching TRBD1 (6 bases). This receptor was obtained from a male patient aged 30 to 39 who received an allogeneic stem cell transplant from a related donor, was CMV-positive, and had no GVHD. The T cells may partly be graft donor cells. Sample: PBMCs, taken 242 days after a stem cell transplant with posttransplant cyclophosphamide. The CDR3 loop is CASSSYRAPYEQYF. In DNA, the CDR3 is TGTGCCAGCAGCTCGTACAGGGCCCCCTACGAGCAGTACTTC.